This passage covers 17 T cell receptor beta chains from one sample sequenced in a study of CD4 T cell repertoires in COVID-19. The assay was immunoSEQ multiplex PCR, and TCRdb's table has in-frame clones only and misses some. The data show 1,400 to 1,500 clones, with around 16% seen just once and 8% to 10% held by the top ten. CFSE-labeled cells were stimulated with autologous monocytes plus recombinant SARS-CoV-2 spike or nucleoprotein. Their specific antigens are unknown. This material consisted of central memory CD4+ T cells, cultured in vitro, taken after recovery from COVID-19. These receptors all come from a human donor who had COVID-19.

This clone was seen once. At the DNA level, this CDR3 is encoded by other sequences in the same sample as well. The V call is TRBV5-1, the J call TRBJ2-5; no definite D call. Germline V gene data show CDR1 as SGHRS and CDR2 as YFSETQ. The germline V and J ends were trimmed by 0 bases and 1 base, with 7 bases remaining between them. The CDR3 loop spans 14 amino acids. The CDR3 reads CASSLGTLQETQYF. The CDR3 nucleotides are TGCGCCAGCAGCTTGGGGACCCTCCAAGAGACCCAGTACTTC.

This clone was counted a single time. The chain couples TRBV19 to TRBJ2-3; D is possibly TRBD2 (5 bases). The V end was cut by 2 bases, the J end by 2 bases, with 11 bases between. This CDR3 contains 15 residues. Germline V gives CDR1 LNHDA, CDR2 SQIVND (reference sequence). The DNA of the CDR3 is TGTGCCAGTAGTATAAGTCCAGCGGACACAGATACGCAGTATTTT. Its protein product is CASSISPADTDTQYF.

This clone is judged large. The rearrangement uses TRBV5-1 and TRBJ1-2; 9 bases map to TRBD1. V was clipped by 3 bases and J by 2 bases; unmatched bases: 8. The CDR3 consists of 16 residues. Germline loops: CDR1 SGHRS, CDR2 YFSETQ. The CDR3 here is CASSSDPGQGNYGYTF. DNA of the CDR3: TGCGCCAGCAGCTCTGATCCGGGACAGGGCAACTATGGCTACACCTTC.

This clone is deemed medium-sized. The chain links TRBV10-3 to TRBJ1-1; D not certain. The CDR3 extends over 14 amino acids. Germline CDR1 ENHRY, CDR2 SYGVKD. V was pared by 0 bases and J by 7 bases, with 12 bases between. The DNA for the CDR3 is TGTGCCATCAGTGAGTCGACGGTGGGGATTGAAGCTTTCTTT. This encodes CAISESTVGIEAFF.

The rearrangement links TRBV18 to TRBJ2-2, with D perhaps matching TRBD1 (5 bases). Looked up from germline, CDR1 is KGHSH and CDR2 is LQKENI. This CDR3 comprises 15 residues. Trimming left V 6 bases short and J 8 bases short, with 19 bases between. The DNA of the CDR3 is TGTGCCAGCTCCCAGAGTAAGGGGCTTCCAGGGGAGCTGTTTTTT. Its protein is CASSQSKGLPGELFF. Drawing the rest from reference TRBV18 and TRBJ2-2, the complete variable domain is NAGVMQNPRHLVRRRGQEARLRCSPMKGHSHVYWYRQLPEEGLKFMVYLQKENIIDESGMPKERFSAEFPKEGPSILRIQQVVRGDSAAYFCASSQSKGLPGELFFGEGSRLTVL.

There are a few counts of this clone. This chain joins TRBV5-1 and TRBJ2-2, with D perhaps TRBD1 or TRBD2 (6 bases each). The CDR3 sequence is 18 residues long. Germline CDR1 SGHRS, CDR2 YFSETQ. Trimming removed 2 bases at V and 5 bases at J, with 22 bases between. The CDR3 spells CASSFQPPGGGGTGELFF. The CDR3 bases are TGCGCCAGCAGCTTTCAGCCCCCTGGCGGAGGGGGAACCGGGGAGCTGTTTTTT.

This clone is classed as medium-sized. V is TRBV6-2 or TRBV6-3 and J is TRBJ1-5, with 7 bases that match TRBD1. J lost 2 bases, V lost 2 bases, and 6 bases had no gene match. Germline V lookup: CDR1 MNHEY, CDR2 SVGEGT. The CDR3 extends over 16 amino acids. In nucleotides, the CDR3 is TGTGCCAGCAGTTACCGGACAGGTGTCGGCAATCAGCCCCAGCATTTT. It codes for CASSYRTGVGNQPQHF.

This clone is medium-sized (0.01 to 0.1%) within its sample. J is TRBJ1-3 and V is TRBV11-2, with D unclear. Germline CDR1 reads SGHAT; CDR2 reads FQNNGV. CDR3 size: 14 residues. The V end was cut by 2 bases, the J end by 5 bases, with 10 bases between. Here the CDR3 DNA reads TGTGCCAGCAGCTTATCGGTATCCAGAAACACCATATATTTT. It codes for CASSLSVSRNTIYF.

This clone counts as medium-sized. This rearrangement joins TRBV9 to TRBJ2-1; no clear D gene. Deletions cut 4 bases from V and 6 bases from J, with 5 bases between. The CDR3 sequence is 11 residues long. The germline CDR1 and CDR2 sequences are SGDLS and YYNGEE. The CDR3 spells CASSQANEQFF. In DNA, the CDR3 is TGTGCCAGCAGCCAAGCCAATGAGCAGTTCTTC.

This sequence joins TRBV6-5 and TRBJ1-5, with D uncertain. Germline CDR1 MNHEY, CDR2 SVGAGI. This CDR3 region has 14 residues. V was cut by 3 bases and J by 7 bases, with 13 bases left in between. This chain's CDR3 is CASSYAEINQPQHF. CDR3 sequence (DNA): TGTGCCAGCAGTTATGCCGAAATAAACCAGCCCCAGCATTTT.

This clone rates as medium-sized (0.01 to 0.1%). The J gene is TRBJ2-3, the V gene TRBV27; D unresolved. The V end lost 2 bases, the J end lost 3 bases, and 9 bases lay between the germline ends. Looked up from germline, CDR1 is MNHEY and CDR2 is SMNVEV (reference sequence). CDR3 length: 14 residues. The CDR3 is CASSLARSTDTQYF. DNA for the CDR3: TGTGCCAGCAGTTTAGCCAGGTCAACAGATACGCAGTATTTT.

The chain links TRBV29-1 to TRBJ1-1; D may be TRBD1 (5 bases). This CDR3 comprises 11 residues. The V gene's germline CDR1 is SQVTM and CDR2 ANQGSEA. V dropped 7 bases and J dropped 5 bases, with 11 bases sitting between them. CDR3 protein: CSGRDFTEAFF. CDR3 sequence (DNA): TGCAGCGGCAGGGATTTTACTGAAGCTTTCTTT.

The chain uses TRBV18 and TRBJ2-5; TRBD2 aligns across 8 bases. The J segment lost 1 base and the V segment lost 6 bases, leaving 7 bases of the junction unmatched. This CDR3 contains 15 residues. Per the germline V gene, CDR1 is KGHSH and CDR2 is LQKENI. The DNA of the CDR3 is TGTGCCAGCTCCCTCGGGGGGGGTCCCCAAGAGACCCAGTACTTC. Amino acids: CASSLGGGPQETQYF.

This clone was detected only a few times. Since a much larger clone is just one base distant, this may be a read error. The identical CDR3 is also encoded by other nucleotide sequences in the sample. V is TRBV7-9 and J is TRBJ2-3; D not resolved. The CDR3 runs to 14 residues. CDR1 SEHNR and CDR2 FQNEAQ come from the germline V gene (reference sequence). The V and J ends lost 2 bases and 0 bases respectively, with 6 bases between them. The CDR3 bases are TGTGCCAGCAGCTTAAAAGGCAGCACAGATACGCAGTATTTT. Its translation: CASSLKGSTDTQYF.

This clone is medium-sized (0.01 to 0.1%) within its sample. The V call is TRBV9, the J call TRBJ2-2; a possible D gene is TRBD2 (5 bases). CDR3 length: 19 amino acids. The V end was cut by 0 bases, the J end by 1 base, with 19 bases between. CDR1 SGDLS and CDR2 YYNGEE come from the germline V gene. CDR3 residues: CASSVGVSGVSENTGELFF. CDR3 nucleotide sequence: TGTGCCAGCAGCGTAGGTGTCAGCGGAGTATCAGAGAACACCGGGGAGCTGTTTTTT.

The gene calls are TRBV7-2 and TRBJ2-1; 9 bases align to TRBD2. V shed 5 bases, J shed 8 bases, and the junction held 10 bases outside the gene matches. Germline assignment: CDR1 SGHTA and CDR2 FQGNSA. This CDR3 is 15 amino acids long. Here the CDR3 DNA reads TGTGCCAGCAGCGAAGGTAGCGGGAGTGGCTATGAGCAGTTCTTC. Translated, it gives CASSEGSGSGYEQFF.

The chain carries TRBV11-3 and TRBJ2-4; D is uncertain. CDR3 size: 14 residues. From germline, CDR1 is SGHNT and CDR2 YENEEA. V was clipped by 5 bases and J by 0 bases, with 8 bases between them. CDR3 amino acids: CASSRTIAKNIQYF. CDR3 DNA: TGTGCCAGCAGCCGCACAATAGCCAAAAACATTCAGTACTTC.